A selection of T cell receptor beta chains follows, all from one sample in a study of Ad26.COV2.S vaccination and SARS-CoV-2 variants. Here immunoSEQ multiplex PCR was the method, and the copy in TCRdb shows in-frame clones only, minus some. The table includes some 420,000 clones, roughly 90% detected once. This specimen was peripheral blood, taken in a trial of Ad26.COV2.S vaccine versus placebo. The receptors stem from a person aged 18 to 65 who received the Ad26.COV2.S COVID-19 vaccine or a placebo. Each CDR3 is given with its conserved first and last residue. The D gene is left open where the match is weak.

V	D	J	CDR3
TRBV6-6	.	TRBJ1-5	CASSYSGDSYNQPQHF
TRBV9	.	TRBJ1-5	CASSVGWEGQPQHF
TRBV5-8	TRBD2	TRBJ2-2	CASSLAGGYTGELFF
TRBV4-3	TRBD1	TRBJ1-5	CASSQYAGTANQPQHF
TRBV19	TRBD1	TRBJ2-7	CASSIALGQRAYEQYF
TRBV7-9	.	TRBJ1-1	CATSLGRTEAFF
TRBV30	TRBD1	TRBJ1-2	CAWSETGGYGYTF
TRBV5-1	.	TRBJ2-7	CASSLSASPNEQYF
TRBV5-1	TRBD2	TRBJ2-2	CASSSQSLAGGPGGELFF
TRBV11-2	.	TRBJ2-2	CASRPDLTGRGELFF
TRBV5-4	.	TRBJ1-1	CASSLSGWNTEAFF
TRBV5-4	.	TRBJ2-3	CASSPTGPSVLDTQYF
TRBV6-2/TRBV6-3	.	TRBJ2-2	CASSYPGQFTGELFF
TRBV20-1	TRBD1	TRBJ2-7	CSANDRGRNEQYF
TRBV10-3	.	TRBJ2-7	CAISEGRYYEQYF
TRBV2	.	TRBJ1-3	CASSEGWSGLLRNTIYF
TRBV19	.	TRBJ2-5	CASSIARHTQETQYF
TRBV4-2	.	TRBJ1-2	CASSLETGDYGYTF
TRBV14	TRBD2	TRBJ2-5	CASSQGLAGGKETQYF
TRBV7-9	.	TRBJ1-1	CASSLAMTDMNTEAFF
TRBV7-9	.	TRBJ1-4	CASSFATGLEKLFF
TRBV5-6	.	TRBJ2-5	CASSRDFPMETQYF
TRBV5-1	.	TRBJ1-1	CASSLTGTEAFF
TRBV24-1	.	TRBJ2-1	CATSDPGTAISSYNEQFF
TRBV7-2	TRBD1	TRBJ2-4	CASSMRTGGLAKNIQYF
TRBV30	TRBD2	TRBJ2-3	CAWSEFLAGVVTQYF
TRBV14	TRBD1	TRBJ1-2	CASSRDRDVGYTF
TRBV19	.	TRBJ2-2	CASSIGTDYTGELFF
TRBV29-1	TRBD1	TRBJ1-5	CSVGGTGGNQPQHF
TRBV7-9	.	TRBJ2-7	CASSRYGVGQGSYEQYF
TRBV28	.	TRBJ1-2	CASSLRQSNYGYTF
TRBV7-3	TRBD1	TRBJ2-1	CASSLKQGNEQFF
TRBV19	.	TRBJ1-6	CASSPGGSYNSPLHF
TRBV7-2	.	TRBJ2-2	CASSPLSNTGELFF
TRBV5-1	TRBD2	TRBJ2-3	CASSQILSGGADTQYF
TRBV6-2/TRBV6-3	.	TRBJ2-7	CASSYWQAYEQYF
TRBV9	.	TRBJ1-2	CASSVVSTGRGYTF
TRBV5-1	TRBD1	TRBJ2-5	CASSPQGALETQYF
TRBV6-2/TRBV6-3	.	TRBJ2-1	CASSFGTNEQFF
TRBV13	TRBD2	TRBJ2-5	CASSLSRVGGEETQYF
TRBV2	.	TRBJ2-5	CASGSRGEVDQETQYF
TRBV19	.	TRBJ1-5	CASSIVSVRPQHF
TRBV19	.	TRBJ1-5	CASSIRAAHNQPQHF
TRBV7-9	.	TRBJ1-4	CASTPGGHEKLFF